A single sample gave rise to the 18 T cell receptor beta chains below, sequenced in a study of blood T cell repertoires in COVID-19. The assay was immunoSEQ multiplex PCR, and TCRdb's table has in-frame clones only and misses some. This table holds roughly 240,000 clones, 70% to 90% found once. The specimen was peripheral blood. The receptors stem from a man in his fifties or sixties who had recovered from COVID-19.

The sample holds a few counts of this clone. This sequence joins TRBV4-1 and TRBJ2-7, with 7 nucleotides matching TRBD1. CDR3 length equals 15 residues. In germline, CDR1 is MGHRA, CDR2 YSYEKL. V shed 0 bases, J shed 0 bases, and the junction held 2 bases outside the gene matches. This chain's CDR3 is CASSQEQGFSYEQYF. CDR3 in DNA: TGCGCCAGCAGCCAAGAACAGGGGTTCTCCTACGAGCAGTACTTC.

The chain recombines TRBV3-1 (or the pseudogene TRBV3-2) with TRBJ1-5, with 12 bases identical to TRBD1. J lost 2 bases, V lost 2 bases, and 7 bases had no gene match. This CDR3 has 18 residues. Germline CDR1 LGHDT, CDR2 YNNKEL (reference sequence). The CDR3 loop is CASSQSPGTGGRNQPQHF. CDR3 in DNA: TGTGCCAGCAGCCAAAGCCCCGGGACAGGGGGCCGCAATCAGCCCCAGCATTTT.

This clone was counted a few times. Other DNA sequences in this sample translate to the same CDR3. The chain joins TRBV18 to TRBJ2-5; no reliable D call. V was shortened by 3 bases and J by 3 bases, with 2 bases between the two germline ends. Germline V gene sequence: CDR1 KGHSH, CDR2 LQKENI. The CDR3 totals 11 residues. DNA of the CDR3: TGTGCCAGCTCACCTAAAGAGACCCAGTACTTC. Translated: CASSPKETQYF. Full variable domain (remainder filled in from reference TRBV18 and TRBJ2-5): NAGVMQNPRHLVRRRGQEARLRCSPMKGHSHVYWYRQLPEEGLKFMVYLQKENIIDESGMPKERFSAEFPKEGPSILRIQQVVRGDSAAYFCASSPKETQYFGPGTRLLVL.

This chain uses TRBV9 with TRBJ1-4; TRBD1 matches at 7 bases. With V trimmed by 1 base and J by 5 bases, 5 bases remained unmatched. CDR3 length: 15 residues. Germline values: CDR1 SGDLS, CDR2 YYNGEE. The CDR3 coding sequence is TGTGCCAGCAGCGTAATTGGGACAGCAAATGAAAAACTGTTTTTT. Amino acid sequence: CASSVIGTANEKLFF.

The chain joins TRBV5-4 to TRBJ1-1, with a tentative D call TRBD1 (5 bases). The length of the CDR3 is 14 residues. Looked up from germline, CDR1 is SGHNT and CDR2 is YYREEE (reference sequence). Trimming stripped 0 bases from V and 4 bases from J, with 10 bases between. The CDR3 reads CASSLARAGTEAFF. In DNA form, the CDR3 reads TGTGCCAGCAGCTTGGCCAGGGCTGGCACTGAAGCTTTCTTT.

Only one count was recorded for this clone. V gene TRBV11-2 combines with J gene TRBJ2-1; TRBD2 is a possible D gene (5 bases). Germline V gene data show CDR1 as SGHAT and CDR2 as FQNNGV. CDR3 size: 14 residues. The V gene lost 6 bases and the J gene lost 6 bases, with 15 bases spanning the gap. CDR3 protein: CASRYTRGPNEQFF. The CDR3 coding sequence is TGTGCCAGCAGGTACACTAGAGGGCCCAATGAGCAGTTCTTC.

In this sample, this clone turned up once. The CDR3 region is CASSPQSGTGYNEQFF. In DNA form, the CDR3 reads TGCGCCAGCAGCCCCCAATCCGGGACAGGTTACAATGAGCAGTTCTTC. The V call is TRBV5-1, the J call TRBJ2-1, with 8 bases identical to TRBD1. This CDR3 has 16 residues. CDR1 SGHRS and CDR2 YFSETQ come from the germline V gene. The junction had 10 bases not matched to a gene; V was cut back by 4 bases and J by 4 bases.

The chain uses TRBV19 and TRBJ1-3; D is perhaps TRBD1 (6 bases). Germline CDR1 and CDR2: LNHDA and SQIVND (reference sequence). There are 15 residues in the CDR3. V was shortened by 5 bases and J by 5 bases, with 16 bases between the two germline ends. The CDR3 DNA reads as TGTGCCAGTAGTCTTTTGACAGGCCACCGAAACACCATATATTTT. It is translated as CASSLLTGHRNTIYF.

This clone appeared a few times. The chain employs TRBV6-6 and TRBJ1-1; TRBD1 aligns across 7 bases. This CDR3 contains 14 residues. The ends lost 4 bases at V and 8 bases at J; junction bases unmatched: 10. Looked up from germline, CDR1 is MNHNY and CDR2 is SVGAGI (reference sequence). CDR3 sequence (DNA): TGTGCCAGCAGTTCTCCAGGGGGTTCCGCGGAAGCTTTCTTT. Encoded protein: CASSSPGGSAEAFF.

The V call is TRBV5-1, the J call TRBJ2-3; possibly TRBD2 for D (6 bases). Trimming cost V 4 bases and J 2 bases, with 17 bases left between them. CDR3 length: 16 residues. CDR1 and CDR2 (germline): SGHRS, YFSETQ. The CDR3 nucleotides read TGCGCCAGCAGCCCGGCCGCGGGACTCAACACAGATACGCAGTATTTT. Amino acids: CASSPAAGLNTDTQYF.

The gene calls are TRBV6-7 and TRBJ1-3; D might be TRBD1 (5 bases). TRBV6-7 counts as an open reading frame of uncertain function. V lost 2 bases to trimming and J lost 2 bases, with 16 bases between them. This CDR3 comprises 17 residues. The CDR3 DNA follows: TGTGCCAGCAGTTACCCCCCCGGACAAGGGGCTGGAAACACCATATATTTT. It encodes CASSYPPGQGAGNTIYF.

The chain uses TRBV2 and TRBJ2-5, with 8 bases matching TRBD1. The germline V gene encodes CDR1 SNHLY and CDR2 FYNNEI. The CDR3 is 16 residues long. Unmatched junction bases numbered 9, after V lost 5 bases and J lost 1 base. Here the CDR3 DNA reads TGTGCCAGCAGTACCAACAGGGGGGCTTTCCAAGAGACCCAGTACTTC. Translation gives CASSTNRGAFQETQYF.

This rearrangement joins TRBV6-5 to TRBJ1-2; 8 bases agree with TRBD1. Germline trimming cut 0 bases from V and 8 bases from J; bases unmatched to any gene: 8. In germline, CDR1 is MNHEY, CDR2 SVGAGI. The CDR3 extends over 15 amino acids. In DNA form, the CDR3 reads TGTGCCAGCAGTTACTCGTCAGGGGGCGGCAGGGGCTACACCTTC. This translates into CASSYSSGGGRGYTF.

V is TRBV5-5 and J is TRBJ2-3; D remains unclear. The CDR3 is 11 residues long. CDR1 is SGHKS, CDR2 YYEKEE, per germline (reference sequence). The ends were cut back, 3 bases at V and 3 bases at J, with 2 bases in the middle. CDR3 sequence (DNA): TGTGCCAGCAGCTCGACAGATACGCAGTATTTT. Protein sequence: CASSSTDTQYF.

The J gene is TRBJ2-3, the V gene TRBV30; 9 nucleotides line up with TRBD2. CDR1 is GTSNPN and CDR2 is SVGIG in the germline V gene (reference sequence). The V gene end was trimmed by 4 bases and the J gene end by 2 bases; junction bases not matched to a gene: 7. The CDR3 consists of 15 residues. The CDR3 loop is CAWTLSGGPTDTQYF. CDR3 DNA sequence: TGTGCCTGGACACTGAGCGGGGGGCCCACAGATACGCAGTATTTT.

CDR3 sequence reads: CASSPLAGSEKLFF. CDR3 nucleotides: TGTGCCAGCAGCCCCTTAGCGGGGAGTGAAAAACTGTTTTTT. The chain recombines TRBV27 with TRBJ1-4; D remains ambiguous. With 6 bases removed from V and 7 bases from J, the gap between germline ends came to 15 bases. CDR3 length equals 14 residues. Germline V gene data show CDR1 as MNHEY and CDR2 as SMNVEV (reference sequence).

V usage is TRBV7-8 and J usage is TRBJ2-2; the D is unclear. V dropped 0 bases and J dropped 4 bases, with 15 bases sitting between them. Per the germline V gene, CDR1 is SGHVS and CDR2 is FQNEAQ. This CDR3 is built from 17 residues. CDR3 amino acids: CASSLAPVRNPTGELFF. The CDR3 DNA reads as TGTGCCAGCAGCTTAGCGCCGGTGCGGAACCCCACCGGGGAGCTGTTTTTT.

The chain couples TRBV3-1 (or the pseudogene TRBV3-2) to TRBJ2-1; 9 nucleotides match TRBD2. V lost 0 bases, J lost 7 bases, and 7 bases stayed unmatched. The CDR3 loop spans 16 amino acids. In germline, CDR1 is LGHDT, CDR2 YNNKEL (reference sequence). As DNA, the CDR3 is TGTGCCAGCAGCCAAGATGTTAGCGGGAGACGAAATGAGCAGTTCTTC. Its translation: CASSQDVSGRRNEQFF.